This passage covers 22 T cell receptor beta chains from one sample sequenced in a study of cytomegalovirus exposure and HLA in healthy donors. Measured with immunoSEQ multiplex PCR; TCRdb has only the in-frame clones, and not every one. The sample records about 150,000 clones, around 93% being singletons. The specimen sequenced was PBMCs. Source of these receptors: a man aged 18 to 35 in good health and CMV-seropositive.

The rearrangement links TRBV2 to TRBJ2-7, with 8 positions matching TRBD2. Losses at the gene ends were 0 bases for V and 7 bases for J; bases not matched to a gene: 5. This CDR3 is 14 amino acids long. Germline values: CDR1 SNHLY, CDR2 FYNNEI. CDR3 bases: TGTGCCAGCAGTGAAGCTCGCCTAGCGGGTGAGCAGTACTTC. As protein: CASSEARLAGEQYF. Based on the CDR3 plus reference TRBV2 and TRBJ2-7, the full variable domain is EPEVTQTPSHQVTQMGQEVILRCVPISNHLYFYWYRQILGQKVEFLVSFYNNEISEKSEIFDDQFSVERPDGSNFTLKIRSTKLEDSAMYFCASSEARLAGEQYFGPGTRLTVT.

The V and J genes are TRBV6-6 and TRBJ1-5; a possible D gene is TRBD1 (5 bases). The CDR3 extends over 13 amino acids. CDR1 is MNHNY and CDR2 is SVGAGI in the germline V gene (reference sequence). Between the trimmed V and J ends, which lost 2 bases and 9 bases, there was a span of 11 bases. The CDR3 loop reads CASSYDGGGPQHF. The CDR3 nucleotides are TGTGCCAGCAGTTACGATGGGGGGGGGCCCCAGCATTTT.

The CDR3 coding sequence is TGTGCCTGGAGTCTACAGGGGGCTCGAAATTCACCCCTCCACTTT. Amino acids: CAWSLQGARNSPLHF. This chain uses TRBV30 with TRBJ1-6; the match to TRBD1 covers 9 bases. Germline V gene sequence: CDR1 GTSNPN, CDR2 SVGIG (reference sequence). The CDR3 totals 15 residues. V shed 2 bases, J shed 7 bases, and the junction held 6 bases outside the gene matches. The whole variable domain, filled in from reference TRBV30 and TRBJ1-6, reads SQTIHQWPATLVQPVGSPLSLECTVEGTSNPNLYWYRQAAGRGLQLLFYSVGIGQISSEVPQNLSASRPQDRQFILSSKKLLLSDSGFYLCAWSLQGARNSPLHFGNGTRLTVT.

V gene TRBV28 combines with J gene TRBJ2-7, with D possibly TRBD1 on 6 matching bases. CDR3 length: 15 amino acids. The germline V gene has CDR1 MDHEN and CDR2 SYDVKM. Between the trimmed V and J ends, which lost 1 base and 3 bases, there was a span of 13 bases. CDR3 DNA sequence: TGTGCCAGCAGTTTATTGGGGGCCGCAGGCTACGAGCAGTACTTC. This sequence encodes CASSLLGAAGYEQYF.

The J gene is TRBJ2-1, the V gene TRBV2; TRBD2 aligns across 11 bases. The CDR3 extends over 14 amino acids. The germline CDR1 and CDR2 sequences are SNHLY and FYNNEI. Losses at the gene ends were 7 bases for V and 4 bases for J; bases not matched to a gene: 3. Here the CDR3 DNA reads TGTGCCAGCACTAGCGGGAGGACGTACAATGAGCAGTTCTTC. It specifies CASTSGRTYNEQFF.

The rearrangement joins TRBV5-5 to TRBJ2-3, with 8 bases lining up with TRBD2. The germline CDR1 and CDR2 sequences are SGHKS and YYEKEE (reference sequence). The CDR3 has 16 amino acids. With 0 bases clipped from V and 3 bases from J, the junction kept 6 bases outside the gene matches. This chain's CDR3 is CASSLAPAGATDTQYF. The CDR3 region has the DNA TGTGCCAGCAGCTTGGCCCCAGCGGGAGCTACAGATACGCAGTATTTT.

The V call is TRBV10-3, the J call TRBJ2-3, with D possibly matching TRBD1 (5 bases). The germline V gene has CDR1 ENHRY and CDR2 SYGVKD. This CDR3 contains 17 residues. Trimming shortened V by 2 bases and J by 6 bases, and 21 bases separated the two germline ends. For the CDR3, the DNA is TGTGCCATCAGTGAGGCTTGGCGTGGGGCCCCTCTTGATACGCAGTATTTT. Amino acid sequence: CAISEAWRGAPLDTQYF.

This clone has only a few counts. V usage is TRBV5-1 and J usage is TRBJ2-7; 9 nucleotides align to TRBD1. Per germline, CDR1 SGHRS and CDR2 YFSETQ. Unmatched junction bases numbered 11, after V lost 4 bases and J lost 0 bases. The CDR3 sequence is 17 residues long. CDR3 loop: CASSQPGQGKYSYEQYF. CDR3 coding DNA: TGCGCCAGCAGCCAACCCGGACAGGGGAAATACTCCTACGAGCAGTACTTC.

The chain links TRBV7-9 to TRBJ1-4; D is possibly TRBD1 (6 bases). The CDR3 runs 15 residues. V lost 5 bases and J lost 5, with 15 bases in between. Germline V lookup: CDR1 SEHNR, CDR2 FQNEAQ (reference sequence). This chain's CDR3 is CASSHGAQGNEKLFF. In nucleotides, the CDR3 is TGTGCCAGCAGCCATGGGGCCCAGGGGAATGAAAAACTGTTTTTT.

This chain links TRBV11-3 with TRBJ2-5; no definite D call. V lost 3 bases and J lost 4, with 9 bases in between. Germline V gives CDR1 SGHNT, CDR2 YENEEA. The CDR3 has 13 amino acids. CDR3 sequence reads: CASSFVLGETQYF. CDR3 DNA sequence: TGTGCCAGCAGCTTTGTTCTAGGAGAGACCCAGTACTTC.

This chain uses TRBV5-1 with TRBJ2-7; D is ambiguous. CDR1 and CDR2 (germline): SGHRS, YFSETQ. V was clipped by 4 bases and J by 1 base, with 15 bases between them. The CDR3 runs to 15 residues. The CDR3, as DNA: TGCGCCAGCAGCCCCGGCCAGATAGCTTCCTACGAGCAGTACTTC. This gives the protein CASSPGQIASYEQYF.

This clone was detected once. The rearrangement uses TRBV28 and TRBJ2-2; a possible D gene is TRBD2 (6 bases). Germline V gene lookup returns CDR1 MDHEN and CDR2 SYDVKM. Deletions cut 5 bases from V and 6 bases from J, with 19 bases between. The CDR3 contains 16 residues. CDR3: CASSGRAEGGPGELFF. The CDR3 region has the DNA TGTGCCAGCAGTGGCCGGGCCGAGGGAGGTCCCGGGGAGCTGTTTTTT.

The chain carries TRBV19 and TRBJ2-2, with TRBD2 matching over 8 bases. The CDR3 consists of 15 residues. With V trimmed by 3 bases and J by 3 bases, 3 bases remained unmatched. Germline CDR1 is LNHDA and CDR2 is SQIVND (reference sequence). The CDR3 is CASSMRGADTGELFF. The CDR3, as DNA: TGTGCCAGTAGTATGCGGGGGGCAGACACCGGGGAGCTGTTTTTT.

The chain has TRBV18 and TRBJ1-1, with 9 bases aligning to TRBD1. The CDR3 is 14 amino acids. Trimming removed 6 bases from V and 0 bases from J; junction bases left unmatched: 2. Germline CDR1 and CDR2: KGHSH and LQKENI. The CDR3 bases are TGTGCCAGCTCCGGGACAGGGATGAACACTGAAGCTTTCTTT. Its protein product is CASSGTGMNTEAFF.

This clone appeared once. V usage is TRBV4-1 and J usage is TRBJ2-7; a possible D gene is TRBD1 (6 bases). This CDR3 has 14 residues. Germline CDR1 and CDR2: MGHRA and YSYEKL. The germline V and J ends were trimmed by 0 bases and 7 bases, with 13 bases remaining between them. The CDR3, as DNA: TGCGCCAGCAGCCAAGAGCAGGGGACGAGGGAGCAGTACTTC. As protein: CASSQEQGTREQYF.

About this clone itself: The sample has other DNA sequences that encode this CDR3 too. J is TRBJ1-1 and V is TRBV5-1; D call uncertain. V lost 1 base and J 4 bases, leaving 8 bases between the germline ends. This CDR3 spans 13 amino acids. Looked up from germline, CDR1 is SGHRS and CDR2 is YFSETQ. The CDR3 loop is CASSLSRGTEAFF. The CDR3 DNA is TGCGCCAGCAGCTTGTCACGGGGCACTGAAGCTTTCTTT.

The chain has TRBV5-1 and TRBJ2-3, with TRBD1 matching 11 bases. J lost 4 bases, V lost 3 bases, and 4 bases had no gene match. Germline CDR1 reads SGHRS; CDR2 reads YFSETQ. There are 15 residues in the CDR3. CDR3 in DNA: TGCGCCAGCAGCTGGGGACAGGGGGGAGCAGATACGCAGTATTTT. Amino acid sequence: CASSWGQGGADTQYF.

DNA for the CDR3: TGTGCCAGCAGCGTACAGGGGGATCAGCCCCAGCATTTT. It specifies CASSVQGDQPQHF. The chain couples TRBV6-4 to TRBJ1-5; 8 bases align to TRBD1. After removal of 6 bases from V and 5 bases from J, the junction contained 3 bases not matched to a gene. From germline, CDR1 is MRHNA and CDR2 SNTAGT. This CDR3 region has 13 residues.

The chain employs TRBV18 and TRBJ1-2; the match to TRBD1 covers 8 bases. The CDR3 totals 14 residues. The trim removed 2 bases at V and 7 bases at J, leaving 6 bases unmatched. CDR1 is KGHSH, CDR2 LQKENI, per germline. As DNA, the CDR3 is TGTGCCAGCTCACCAGGACAGGGTGAGAGTGGCTACACCTTC. Its translation is CASSPGQGESGYTF. Full variable domain (missing parts from reference TRBV18 and TRBJ1-2): NAGVMQNPRHLVRRRGQEARLRCSPMKGHSHVYWYRQLPEEGLKFMVYLQKENIIDESGMPKERFSAEFPKEGPSILRIQQVVRGDSAAYFCASSPGQGESGYTFGSGTRLTVV.

The V and J genes are TRBV4-2 and TRBJ1-5, with a possible D match to TRBD1 (5 bases). The ends were cut back, 0 bases at V and 0 bases at J, with 15 bases in the middle. This CDR3 contains 18 residues. Germline loops: CDR1 LGHNA, CDR2 YNFKEQ. The chain's CDR3 is CASSQDTDRPYSNQPQHF. In DNA form, the CDR3 reads TGTGCCAGCAGCCAAGATACCGACAGACCCTATAGCAATCAGCCCCAGCATTTT.

This clone was counted once. The genes are TRBV5-1 and TRBJ2-7; TRBD2 aligns across 10 bases. V lost 4 bases to trimming and J lost 6 bases; unmatched junction nucleotides: 4. The V gene's germline CDR1 is SGHRS and CDR2 YFSETQ. The CDR3 runs 13 residues. The CDR3 region has the DNA TGCGCCAGCAGCCACGCTAGCGGGGGCGAGCAGTACTTC. This gives the protein CASSHASGGEQYF.

This chain uses TRBV28 with TRBJ2-1; D unresolved. CDR1 is MDHEN, CDR2 SYDVKM, per germline. V was pared by 7 bases and J by 0 bases, with 13 bases between. CDR3 size: 15 residues. This CDR3 is CASTGRSSSYNEQFF. The DNA for the CDR3 is TGTGCCAGCACTGGTCGCTCGAGCTCCTACAATGAGCAGTTCTTC.